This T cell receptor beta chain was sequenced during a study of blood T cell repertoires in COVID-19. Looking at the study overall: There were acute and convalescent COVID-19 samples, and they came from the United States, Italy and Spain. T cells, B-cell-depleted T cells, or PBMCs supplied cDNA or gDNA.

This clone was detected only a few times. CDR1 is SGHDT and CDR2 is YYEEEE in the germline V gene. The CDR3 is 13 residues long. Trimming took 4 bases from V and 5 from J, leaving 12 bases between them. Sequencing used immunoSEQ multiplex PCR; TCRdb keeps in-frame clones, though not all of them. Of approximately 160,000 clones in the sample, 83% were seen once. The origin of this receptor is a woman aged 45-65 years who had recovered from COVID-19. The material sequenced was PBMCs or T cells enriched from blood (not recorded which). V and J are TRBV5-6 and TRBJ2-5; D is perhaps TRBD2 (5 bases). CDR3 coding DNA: TGTGCCAGCAGCGTCCGCTCGGGGGAGACCCAGTACTTC. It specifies CASSVRSGETQYF. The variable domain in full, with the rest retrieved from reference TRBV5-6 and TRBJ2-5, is DAGVTQSPTHLIKTRGQQVTLRCSPKSGHDTVSWYQQALGQGPQFIFQYYEEEERQRGNFPDRFSGHQFPNYSSELNVNALLLGDSALYLCASSVRSGETQYFGPGTRLLVL.